This T cell receptor (beta chain) was sequenced for a study of cytomegalovirus exposure and HLA in healthy donors. As for the study in general: The 500 to 750 first-cohort repertoires and the 120 or so validation repertoires shared the same platform, a later analysis reported. The study, taken as a whole, reports: The classifier, whose performance was assessed in both the original and validation cohorts, reportedly diagnosed cytomegalovirus status with high specificity and sensitivity. A later analysis found first-cohort TCR clusters tended to co-occur in the approximately 110 validation repertoires. There were 150 or so TCR beta chains listed as cytomegalovirus-associated.

Per the germline V gene, CDR1 is SNHLY and CDR2 is FYNNEI. The length of the CDR3 is 13 residues. The trim removed 8 bases at V and 5 bases at J, leaving 2 bases unmatched. The table came from immunoSEQ multiplex PCR; TCRdb's copy has only in-frame clones and leaves some out. This sample has some 140,000 clones, with approximately 86% found just once. Note on this clone: What it recognizes is unknown.

This TCR was sampled from a man between 18 and 35 years old in good health and CMV-seropositive. The sample taken for sequencing was PBMCs. This chain links TRBV2 with TRBJ2-1, with 11 bases fitting TRBD2. CDR3: CASETSGDNEQFF. CDR3 coding DNA: TGTGCCAGCGAGACTAGCGGGGACAATGAGCAGTTCTTC.